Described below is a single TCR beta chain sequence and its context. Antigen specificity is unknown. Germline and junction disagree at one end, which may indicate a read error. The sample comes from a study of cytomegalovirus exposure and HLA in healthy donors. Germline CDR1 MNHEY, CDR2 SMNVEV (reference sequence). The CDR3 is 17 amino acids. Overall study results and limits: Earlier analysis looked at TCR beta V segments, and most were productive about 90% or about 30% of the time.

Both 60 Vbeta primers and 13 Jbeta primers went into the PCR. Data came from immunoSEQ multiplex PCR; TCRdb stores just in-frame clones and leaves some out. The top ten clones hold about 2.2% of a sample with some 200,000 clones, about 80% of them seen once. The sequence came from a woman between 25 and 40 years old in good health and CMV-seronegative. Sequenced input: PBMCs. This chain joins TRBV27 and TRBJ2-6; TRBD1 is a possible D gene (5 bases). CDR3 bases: TGTGCCAGCAGTCCCAGGGTGGGTAGAGCTGGGGCCAACGGCCTGACTTTC. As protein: CASSPRVGRAGANGLTF.